This entry lists 9 T cell receptor beta chains sequenced from one sample in a study of T cells in Graves' hyperthyroidism and ophthalmopathy. RNA transcripts yielded amplified TCR beta CDR3 regions. With the HTBI primer set, the TCR CDR3 went through a first round of RT-PCR. TCRdb independently ran MiXCR on the multiplex PCR reads; one entry per CDR3 protein. Among about 480,000 distinct CDR3 sequences, about 15% were seen once, and the ten largest hold around 17%. The sample taken for sequencing was blood. These receptors were taken from a woman younger than 35 with Graves' hyperthyroidism.

This clonotype has a count of ten or more. The rearrangement uses TRBV29-1 and TRBJ1-1, with no clear D. The CDR3 is 13 residues long. Trimming shortened V by 3 bases and J by 3 bases, and 11 bases separated the two germline ends. Germline assignment: CDR1 SQVTM and CDR2 ANQGSEA. The CDR3 sequence: CSVDVRGDTEAFF. The CDR3 DNA sequence: TGCAGCGTTGACGTCCGGGGAGACACTGAAGCTTTCTTT.

The sample holds many counts of this clonotype. The CDR3 nucleotides are TGTGCCAGCATAACGACAGGAAGGAACACCGGGGAGCTGTTTTTT. This gives the protein CASITTGRNTGELFF. The chain has TRBV12-3 or TRBV12-4 and TRBJ2-2, with D perhaps TRBD1 (6 bases). With 7 bases removed from V and 1 base from J, the gap between germline ends came to 13 bases. This CDR3 has 15 amino acids.

This clonotype showed up just a few times. The chain combines TRBV25-1 with TRBJ2-7, with D perhaps TRBD1 (5 bases). The CDR3 has 16 amino acids. The V and J ends lost 1 base and 0 bases respectively, with 13 bases between them. Looked up from germline, CDR1 is MGHDK and CDR2 is SYGVNS. CDR3 protein: CASSEWGRRSSYEQYF. The CDR3 region has the DNA TGTGCCAGCAGTGAATGGGGCAGGCGGAGCTCCTACGAGCAGTACTTC.

Comment on this clonotype: The junction does not match germline at one end; this may be a read error. V gene TRBV27 combines with J gene TRBJ1-1, with D maybe TRBD1 (5 bases). The germline CDR1 and CDR2 sequences are MNHEY and SMNVEV (reference sequence). This CDR3 spans 14 amino acids. The CDR3 sequence: CASRIVGGNTEASF. CDR3 bases: TGTGCCAGCAGGATAGTGGGGGGGAACACTGAAGCTTCCTTT.

In its sample, this clonotype was seen many times. This chain links TRBV27 with TRBJ2-7; a weak D match, TRBD2 (6 bases). Trimming removed 2 bases from V and 0 bases from J, with 8 bases in between. The CDR3 is 14 residues long. CDR1 and CDR2 (germline): MNHEY, SMNVEV (reference sequence). For the CDR3, the DNA is TGTGCCAGCAGTTTAGGGACTTTCTCCTACGAGCAGTACTTC. Encoded protein: CASSLGTFSYEQYF.

This clonotype was picked up a small number of times. The V call is TRBV27, the J call TRBJ2-1; unclear D gene. Deletions cut 3 bases from V and 6 bases from J, with 24 bases between. The CDR3 is 18 amino acids. CDR1 MNHEY and CDR2 SMNVEV come from the germline V gene (reference sequence). The CDR3 region has the DNA TGTGCCAGCAGTTTTGGGCAGGTCAGCCATCTAATCGCCAATGAGCAGTTCTTC. It specifies CASSFGQVSHLIANEQFF.

This clonotype was picked up many times. V and J are TRBV12-5 and TRBJ2-1, with 10 bases fitting TRBD2. The CDR3 sequence is 13 residues long. J lost 3 bases, V lost 8 bases, and 1 base had no gene match. Per the germline V gene, CDR1 is LGHNT and CDR2 is FRNRAP. The CDR3 loop reads CASWTSGYNEQFF. Written as DNA, the CDR3 is TGTGCTAGTTGGACTAGCGGCTACAATGAGCAGTTCTTC. Full variable domain (missing parts from reference TRBV12-5 and TRBJ2-1): DARVTQTPRHKVTEMGQEVTMRCQPILGHNTVFWYRQTMMQGLELLAYFRNRAPLDDSGMPKDRFSAEMPDATLATLKIQPSEPRDSAVYFCASWTSGYNEQFFGPGTRLTVL.

In its sample, this clonotype was seen many times. The V gene is TRBV12-3 or TRBV12-4, the J gene TRBJ1-6, with 8 bases lining up with TRBD1. The CDR3 extends over 15 amino acids. Trimming cost V 5 bases and J 3 bases; bases outside gene matches: 3. This chain's CDR3 is CASSRTGSYNSPLHF. CDR3 DNA: TGTGCCAGCAGTCGGACAGGGAGCTATAATTCACCCCTCCACTTT.

This clonotype came up a few times. The chain's CDR3 is CASSLREGGNEQFF. In DNA, the CDR3 is TGTGCCAGCAGCCTCCGAGAGGGCGGGAATGAGCAGTTCTTC. The chain uses TRBV3-1 and TRBJ2-1; TRBD2 might be the D (5 bases). This CDR3 spans 14 amino acids. The germline V gene encodes CDR1 LGHDT and CDR2 YNNKEL (reference sequence). Deletions cut 4 bases from V and 7 bases from J, with 14 bases between.